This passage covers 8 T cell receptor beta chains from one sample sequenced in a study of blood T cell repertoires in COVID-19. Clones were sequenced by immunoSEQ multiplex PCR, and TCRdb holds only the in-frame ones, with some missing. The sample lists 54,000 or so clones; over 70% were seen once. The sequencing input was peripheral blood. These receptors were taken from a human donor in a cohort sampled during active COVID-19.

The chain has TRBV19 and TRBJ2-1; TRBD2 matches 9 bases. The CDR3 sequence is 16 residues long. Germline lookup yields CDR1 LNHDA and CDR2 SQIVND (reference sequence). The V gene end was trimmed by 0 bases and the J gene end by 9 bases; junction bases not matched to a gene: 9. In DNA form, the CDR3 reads TGTGCCAGTAGTATAGATCGGGGAGCGGGAGGAAGTGAGCAGTTCTTC. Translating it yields CASSIDRGAGGSEQFF.

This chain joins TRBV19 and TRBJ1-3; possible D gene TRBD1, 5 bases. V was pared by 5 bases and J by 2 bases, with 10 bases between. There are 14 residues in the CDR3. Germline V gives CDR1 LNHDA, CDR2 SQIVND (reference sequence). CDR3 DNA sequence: TGTGCCAGTAGTCCAGGGTTGACTGGAAACACCATATATTTT. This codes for CASSPGLTGNTIYF.

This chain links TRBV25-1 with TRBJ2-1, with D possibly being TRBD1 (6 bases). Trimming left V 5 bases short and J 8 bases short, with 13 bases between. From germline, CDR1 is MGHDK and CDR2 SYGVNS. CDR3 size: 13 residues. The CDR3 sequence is CASSIQGLDEQFF. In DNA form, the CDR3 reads TGTGCCAGCAGTATACAGGGTCTCGATGAGCAGTTCTTC.

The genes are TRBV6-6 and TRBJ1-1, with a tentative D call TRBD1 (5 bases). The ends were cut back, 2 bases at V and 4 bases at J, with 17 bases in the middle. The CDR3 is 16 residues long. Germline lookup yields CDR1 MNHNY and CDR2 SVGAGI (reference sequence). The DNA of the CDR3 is TGTGCCAGCAGTTACACCTTAGTCGGGGGTGGCACTGAAGCTTTCTTT. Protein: CASSYTLVGGGTEAFF.

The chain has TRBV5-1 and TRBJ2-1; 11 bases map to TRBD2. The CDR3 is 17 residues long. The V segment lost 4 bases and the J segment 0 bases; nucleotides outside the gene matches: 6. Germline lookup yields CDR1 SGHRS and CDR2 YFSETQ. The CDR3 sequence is CASSQTSGVSSYNEQFF. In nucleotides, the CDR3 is TGCGCCAGCAGCCAGACTAGCGGGGTCAGCTCCTACAATGAGCAGTTCTTC.

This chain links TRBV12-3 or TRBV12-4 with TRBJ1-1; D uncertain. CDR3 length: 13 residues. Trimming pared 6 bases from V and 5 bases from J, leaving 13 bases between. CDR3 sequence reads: CASSRVSGTEAFF. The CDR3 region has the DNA TGTGCCAGCAGCCGGGTGTCTGGAACTGAAGCTTTCTTT.

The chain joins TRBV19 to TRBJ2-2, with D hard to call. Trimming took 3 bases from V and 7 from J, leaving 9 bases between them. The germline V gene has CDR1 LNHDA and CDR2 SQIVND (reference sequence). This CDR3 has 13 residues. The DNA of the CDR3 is TGTGCCAGTAGTATGGGCCTGAACGGGGAGCTGTTTTTT. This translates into CASSMGLNGELFF.

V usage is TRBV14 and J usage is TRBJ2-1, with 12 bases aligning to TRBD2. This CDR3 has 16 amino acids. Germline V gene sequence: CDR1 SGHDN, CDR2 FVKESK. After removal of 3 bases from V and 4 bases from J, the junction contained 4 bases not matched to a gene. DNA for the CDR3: TGTGCCAGCAGCCACCGGACTAGCGGGGCTTACAATGAGCAGTTCTTC. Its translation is CASSHRTSGAYNEQFF.